This section outlines one TCR beta chain sequence together with its context. Its specificity is not known. The data were obtained in a study of OX40 agonist ivuxolimab in advanced cancers. The protocol was immunoSEQ multiplex PCR, while the TCRdb copy is restricted to in-frame clones and leaves out a portion. Of 30,000 or so clones in the sample, over 75% were seen once. The study's findings and limits: Normalized T-cell clonal expansion was also low in some nonresponders. In the 0.1 to 3.0 mg/kg range, CD4+ and CD8+ blood T cells had expanded clonally by week 6.

Germline V gene sequence: CDR1 LNHDA, CDR2 SQIVND (reference sequence). The CDR3 length is 13 residues. With V trimmed by 4 bases and J by 7 bases, 4 bases remained unmatched. Patients were ruled out by autoimmune disease history or systemic immunosuppression. The V call is TRBV19, the J call TRBJ2-1; TRBD2 matches at 7 bases. The sequenced sample was CD4+ or CD8+ T cells sorted from blood, obtained in a trial of the OX40 agonist ivuxolimab. This TCR was sampled from an adult with an advanced solid tumor such as melanoma, head and neck, liver or kidney cancer. CDR3 coding DNA: TGTGCCAGTAGTACCCTAGCGGTGAATGAGCAGTTCTTC. Translating gives CASSTLAVNEQFF.